A selection of T cell receptor beta chains follows, all from one sample in a study of T cell repertoires in cytomegalovirus infection. Their antigens are not known. Each CDR3 protein is one row after TCRdb ran MiXCR on the reads. The sample records a few hundred thousand distinct CDR3 sequences, under 45% being singletons. The source material was cultured PBMCs, sampled from culture after CMV antigen stimulation. All receptors come from a human donor in good health (CMV status not recorded). Some clones in this sample may be carry-over from other donors' samples. CDR3s include the opening cysteine and the closing phenylalanine or tryptophan. The order of the fields is clone size, J gene, D gene, V gene, CDR3 protein, CDR3 DNA. A D gene is named only where the DNA matches it firmly. Clone size is shown for a subset of rows, as once, few, many or a class of expanded clone.

few TRBJ1-3 NA TRBV6-5 CASSSTGAGNTIYF TGTGCCAGCAGTTCGACAGGCGCTGGAAACACCATATATTTT
few TRBJ2-7 TRBD2 TRBV6-6 CASSPLAAGGSYSYEQYF TGTGCCAGCAGTCCCCTGGCAGCGGGGGGAAGTTATTCGTACGAGCAGTACTTC
NA TRBJ2-1 NA TRBV7-6 CASSRSVGVEQFF TGTGCCAGCAGCCGCTCCGTGGGGGTTGAGCAGTTCTTC
NA TRBJ2-7 TRBD2 TRBV10-3 CAISETPGLKMGQYF TGTGCCATCAGTGAGACCCCGGGACTAAAGATGGGGCAGTACTTC
NA TRBJ2-2 NA TRBV12-5 CASAFVGGGTGELFF TGTGCTAGTGCGTTTGTGGGAGGAGGAACCGGGGAGCTGTTTTTT
NA TRBJ2-7 NA TRBV12-3/TRBV12-4 CASSFLSGASYEQYF TGTGCCAGCAGTTTCCTTTCGGGGGCCTCCTACGAGCAGTACTTC
NA TRBJ2-2 NA TRBV25-1 CVSSEYRGLERASANTGELFF TGTGTCAGCAGTGAATATCGAGGTTTGGAGAGAGCCAGCGCGAACACCGGGGAGCTGTTTTTT
few TRBJ2-2 NA TRBV7-9 CASSLDTRPGELFF TGTGCCAGCAGCTTAGATACGCGGCCCGGGGAGCTGTTTTTT
NA TRBJ2-5 NA TRBV15 CATSRDIAGTQETQYF TGTGCCACCAGCAGAGATATTGCGGGGACCCAAGAGACCCAGTACTTC
few TRBJ2-1 TRBD2 TRBV7-9 CASRREVTSGVMYEQFF TGTGCCAGCAGGAGAGAAGTGACTAGCGGGGTTATGTATGAGCAGTTCTTC
NA TRBJ1-6 TRBD1 TRBV4-1 CASSPGTVLSSPLHF TGCGCCAGCAGCCCCGGGACAGTTCTTAGTTCACCCCTCCACTTT
NA TRBJ2-7 NA TRBV11-3 CASSQGHPYEQYF TGTGCCAGCAGCCAGGGGCACCCATACGAGCAGTACTTC
NA TRBJ2-1 TRBD1 TRBV24-1 CATSDPGQGGNNEQFF TGTGCCACCAGTGACCCAGGACAGGGTGGAAACAATGAGCAGTTCTTC
NA TRBJ2-5 NA TRBV15 CATSRDLSGRETQYF TGTGCCACCAGCAGAGATCTATCAGGGCGGGAGACCCAGTACTTC
few TRBJ2-1 TRBD2 TRBV6-1 CASSDPWGGYNEQFF TGTGCCAGCAGTGACCCCTGGGGGGGATACAATGAGCAGTTCTTC
NA TRBJ2-5 NA TRBV7-2 CASSVQGGRETQYF TGTGCCAGCAGCGTACAGGGGGGGAGGGAGACCCAGTACTTC
NA TRBJ2-2 NA TRBV3-1 CASSQVQSGELFF TGTGCCAGCAGCCAAGTCCAGTCCGGGGAGCTGTTTTTT
NA TRBJ1-1 TRBD1 TRBV10-3 CAISVQGTPSGEAFF TGTGCCATCAGTGTACAGGGGACCCCGTCGGGGGAAGCTTTCTTT
NA TRBJ1-1 NA TRBV20-1 CSVTQDLNTEAFF TGCAGTGTCACACAGGACTTGAACACTGAAGCTTTCTTT
few TRBJ1-5 NA TRBV12-5 CASGLNEPQHF TGTGCTAGTGGTTTGAACGAGCCCCAGCATTTT
NA TRBJ2-1 NA TRBV7-8 CASSLGQGWTMKQFF TGTGCCAGCAGCTTAGGGCAGGGGTGGACAATGAAGCAGTTCTTC
few TRBJ2-2 NA TRBV7-2 CASSPQGGLSAGELFF TGTGCCAGCAGCCCCCAGGGGGGGCTGAGCGCCGGGGAGCTGTTTTTT
NA TRBJ1-1 NA TRBV9 CASSEFSAEAFF TGTGCCAGCAGCGAGTTTTCCGCTGAAGCTTTCTTT
NA TRBJ1-4 TRBD1 TRBV27 CALGTGKEKLFF TGTGCCCTTGGGACAGGGAAAGAAAAACTGTTTTTT
NA TRBJ1-5 NA TRBV4-1 CASSQDWDATGDQPQHF TGCGCCAGCAGCCAAGATTGGGACGCTACTGGGGATCAGCCCCAGCATTTT
NA TRBJ2-5 NA TRBV7-8 CASSGRLGGLETQYF TGTGCCAGCAGCGGCCGACTGGGGGGATTAGAGACCCAGTACTTC
NA TRBJ2-5 TRBD2 TRBV6-6 CASSSILAGGSETQYF TGTGCCAGCAGTTCTATACTAGCGGGAGGGTCGGAGACCCAGTACTTC
NA TRBJ2-2 NA TRBV5-4 CASSTGSANTGELFF TGTGCCAGCAGCACCGGGTCAGCGAACACCGGGGAGCTGTTTTTT
NA TRBJ2-5 NA TRBV6-2/TRBV6-3 CASSLVRGAQETQYF TGTGCCAGCAGTTTAGTCCGGGGGGCCCAAGAGACCCAGTACTTC
few TRBJ2-7 NA TRBV7-6 CASSSSSAGRPYEQYF TGTGCCAGCAGCTCCTCTTCGGCGGGGAGACCCTACGAGCAGTACTTC
few TRBJ2-1 TRBD2 TRBV6-6 CASRATSGGPLVPYNEQFF TGTGCCAGCAGGGCGACTAGCGGGGGTCCTCTCGTCCCCTACAATGAGCAGTTCTTC
few TRBJ2-7 TRBD2 TRBV7-8 CASSFGGSLLLREQYF TGTGCCAGCAGCTTCGGCGGGAGCCTTCTTCTCCGCGAGCAGTACTTC
NA TRBJ2-5 NA TRBV2 CATRADHQETQYF TGTGCCACCAGAGCGGACCACCAAGAGACCCAGTACTTC
NA TRBJ1-2 NA TRBV7-2 CASSIRVGGYTF TGTGCCAGCAGCATCAGGGTAGGGGGCTACACCTTC
few TRBJ2-7 NA TRBV7-9 CASSFSLEQYF TGTGCCAGCAGCTTTTCCCTAGAGCAGTACTTC
few TRBJ2-2 NA TRBV7-2 CASSLQDFLPGELFF TGTGCCAGCAGCTTACAGGACTTTCTACCCGGGGAGCTGTTTTTT
few TRBJ2-7 NA TRBV7-9 CASSLMRDEQYF TGTGCCAGCAGCTTGATGCGCGACGAGCAGTACTTC
NA TRBJ1-3 NA TRBV29-1 CSVVEPRHSGNTIYF TGCAGCGTTGTGGAGCCTCGTCACTCTGGAAACACCATATATTTT
many TRBJ1-1 NA TRBV7-2 CASSSRGGAGNTEAFF TGTGCCAGCAGCTCACGGGGGGGTGCAGGGAACACTGAAGCTTTCTTT
NA TRBJ2-2 TRBD1 TRBV9 CASSETGRTGELFF TGTGCCAGCAGCGAGACAGGGAGAACCGGGGAGCTGTTTTTT
few TRBJ2-5 TRBD2 TRBV5-1 CASSLVSGADQETQYF TGCGCCAGCAGCTTGGTCAGCGGGGCAGACCAAGAGACCCAGTACTTC